The present entry profiles one T cell receptor beta chain with its context. The antigen is unknown. A junction end diverges from the germline sequence, so it may reflect a read error. RNA was extracted and reverse transcribed into cDNA as the sequencing template. The table came from immunoSEQ multiplex PCR; TCRdb's copy has only in-frame clones and leaves some out. This table has 200,000 to 250,000 clones, 50% to 75% appearing once. The CDR3 contains 14 residues. CDR1 and CDR2 (germline): GTSNPN, SVGIG (reference sequence). These data come from a study of CD8+ T cells in alopecia areata. Study-wide results and caveats: Scalp clonality and expanded CD8+ clones among the top 100 were significantly decreased by tofacitinib.

Indicated treatment: oral pan-JAK inhibitor, 5-10 mg twice daily. The receptor comes from a human donor with alopecia areata. This specimen was CD4+ T cells sorted from blood, taken at week 4, from a patient treated with tofacitinib. This sequence joins TRBV30 and TRBJ2-7; 8 bases are shared with TRBD1. CDR3 DNA: TGTGCCTGGAAGGGGGGACAGGCCGTAGGCCGCCTTCAATTC. Its translation is CAWKGGQAVGRLQF.